This T cell receptor beta chain is drawn from a study of blood T cell repertoires in COVID-19. Method: immunoSEQ multiplex PCR; TCRdb's copy keeps in-frame clones and lacks some. The sample includes about 250,000 clones, approximately 92% of them seen just once. The CDR3 is made up of 16 amino acids. Germline assignment: CDR1 MNHEY and CDR2 SMNVEV (reference sequence). V lost 5 bases, J lost 3 bases, and 13 bases stayed unmatched. The chain uses TRBV27 and TRBJ2-7; TRBD1 matches at 7 bases. This receptor was identified in a woman aged 18-29 years who had recovered from COVID-19. The sample was PBMCs or T cells enriched from blood (not recorded which). CDR3 in amino acids: CASSLYGDRTLYEQYF. In nucleotides, the CDR3 is TGTGCCAGCAGTCTGTATGGGGACAGAACTCTCTACGAGCAGTACTTC.